A single TCR beta chain is shown here with its context. Its antigen remains unidentified. Distinct nucleotide sequences in the sample also encode this CDR3. CDR3 size: 15 residues. CDR1 SGDLS and CDR2 YYNGEE come from the germline V gene. Trimming stripped 2 bases from V and 0 bases from J, with 10 bases between. The data were obtained in a study of graft-versus-host responses after intestinal transplantation. Sequencing was performed with immunoSEQ multiplex PCR; in TCRdb, only in-frame clones are kept and a portion is missing. Of 35,000 to 40,000 clones detected, around 94% appear once; the ten largest clones hold about 0.8%. General observations from the study: GvH clones were identified in recipient marrow, with some first appearing in ileum or blood.

The specimen was PBMCs, collected 16 days after intestinal transplant. This sequence joins TRBV9 and TRBJ2-3; D gene uncertain. This sequence originates from a human patient who received an intestinal transplant, so some T cells may come from the graft donor. The CDR3 region has the DNA TGTGCCAGCAGCGTTGGCGGATCTAGCACAGATACGCAGTATTTT. Its protein product is CASSVGGSSTDTQYF.